This TCR beta chain was captured by sequencing in a study of read filtering for tumor transcriptome and immune sequencing. Turning to the study itself: Among patients, under 20 were male and more than 12 female, aged about 45 to 85 (mean about 72). By R-ISS, stages I, II and III held roughly 8, 16 and 7 patients. Broader study findings: Approximately 77% of IR-seq clonotypes had a single read, yet these held 3% to 4% of reads. The CD138-negative fraction was mixed bone marrow immune cells, not pure T cells.

The CDR3 covers 18 residues. Trimming took off 8 bases at V and 0 bases at J, with 23 bases between the two ends. Germline V gene data show CDR1 as MNHEY and CDR2 as SVGEGT. The library was built from around 400 ng RNA with molecular barcoded adaptors for alpha/delta and beta/gamma chains. TCRdb itself ran the reads through MiXCR, one entry per CDR3 protein. Here the sample spans over 40,000 distinct CDR3 sequences, 9.5% to 15% being singletons. This clonotype was found a few times. Its antigen is unidentified. The sequenced sample was a population of CD138-negative cells sorted from bone marrow. The clonotype comes from a donor aged 40 or older with multiple myeloma. The chain joins TRBV6-2 or TRBV6-3 to TRBJ1-5; D gene unclear. Written as DNA, the CDR3 is TGTGCCAGCTGGAAGGGCCCACGGCTGCTCTATAGCAATCAGCCCCAGCATTTT. This gives the protein CASWKGPRLLYSNQPQHF.